This T cell receptor (beta chain) originates from a study of blood T cell repertoires in COVID-19. About the study: The United States, Italy and Spain provided the acute and convalescent COVID-19 samples.

The data were produced by immunoSEQ multiplex PCR, yet TCRdb's version contains in-frame clones alone and is incomplete. Seen here are roughly 95,000 clones, 82% observed once, and the top ten hold roughly 18%. There are a few counts of this clone. The CDR3 is 12 residues long. The germline V gene has CDR1 MNHNY and CDR2 SVGAGI (reference sequence). Germline trimming cut 6 bases from V and 9 bases from J; bases unmatched to any gene: 5. The chain links TRBV6-6 to TRBJ2-1; TRBD2 matches 7 bases. The clonotype comes from an elderly man with acute or convalescent COVID-19. Sequencing input: peripheral blood. The CDR3 coding sequence is TGTGCCAGCAGCACACTAGCGTCTGAGCAGTTCTTC. Encoded protein: CASSTLASEQFF.